This TCR beta chain is from a study of blood T cell repertoires in COVID-19. Only in-frame clones appear in the TCRdb table, and some are missing; sequencing was by immunoSEQ multiplex PCR. The table lists some 150,000 clones, about 76% of them singletons, with roughly 4.9% in the top ten. V was pared by 4 bases and J by 4 bases, with 8 bases of the junction left unmatched. The CDR3 spans 16 residues. This sequence originates from a woman in her sixties or seventies with COVID-19, enrolled during active disease. The V gene is TRBV5-3, the J gene TRBJ1-6; 7 bases line up with TRBD1. TRBV5-3 is an open reading frame whose function is uncertain. The sequenced sample was peripheral blood. The CDR3 loop is CARSGVTGSYNSPLHF. CDR3 DNA: TGTGCCAGAAGCGGAGTGACAGGGTCGTATAATTCACCCCTCCACTTT.